The clone carrying this TCR beta chain showed up just a few times. Time point of the sample: sample taken at primary tumor resection. TCRdb reanalysed the 5' RACE reads using MiXCR and keeps one entry per CDR3 protein. The sample yields tens of thousands of distinct CDR3 sequences, around 15% seen once. The data originate from a study of spatial heterogeneity in lung cancer. V was trimmed by 0 bases and J by 4 bases, leaving 4 bases between them. The V gene's germline CDR1 is MGHRA and CDR2 YSYEKL. There are 13 residues in the CDR3. This TCR came from a male donor with early-stage non-small cell lung cancer. This specimen consisted of PBMCs, obtained at surgery. The chain couples TRBV4-1 to TRBJ1-3; D ambiguous. CDR3 DNA: TGCGCCAGCAGCCAAGATTACGGAAACACCATATATTTT. Protein: CASSQDYGNTIYF.